These 21 T cell receptor beta chains originate from one sample sequenced in a study of blood T cell repertoires in COVID-19. Assay used: immunoSEQ multiplex PCR; TCRdb lists only in-frame clones, some missing. The profile shows around 300,000 clones, roughly 87% of them singletons. The sequenced sample consisted of peripheral blood. The receptors here all came from a man in his late teens or twenties with active or convalescent COVID-19.

The V gene is TRBV27, the J gene TRBJ2-3; the match to TRBD2 covers 9 bases. This CDR3 spans 17 amino acids. From germline, CDR1 is MNHEY and CDR2 SMNVEV (reference sequence). The trim removed 5 bases at V and 1 base at J, leaving 10 bases unmatched. This CDR3 reads CASSHLQVAGGTDTQYF. CDR3 in DNA: TGTGCCAGCAGTCACCTACAAGTAGCGGGAGGCACAGATACGCAGTATTTT.

The J gene is TRBJ1-2, the V gene TRBV6-5; D is possibly TRBD1 (6 bases). The CDR3 has 15 amino acids. V gave up 0 bases and J gave up 3 bases, with 11 bases separating them. Germline values: CDR1 MNHEY, CDR2 SVGAGI. The CDR3 protein is CASSYSPDRDYGYTF. Written as DNA, the CDR3 is TGTGCCAGCAGTTACTCTCCGGACAGAGACTATGGCTACACCTTC.

The CDR3: CAWSVVVGADSIYEQYF. For the CDR3, the DNA is TGTGCCTGGAGTGTAGTAGTGGGAGCGGACAGCATCTACGAGCAGTACTTC. V and J are TRBV30 and TRBJ2-7, with D maybe TRBD1 (6 bases). CDR3 length equals 17 residues. V gave up 0 bases and J gave up 3 bases, with 21 bases separating them. The germline gives CDR1 GTSNPN, CDR2 SVGIG (reference sequence).

This rearrangement joins TRBV5-1 to TRBJ2-1; 10 bases line up with TRBD2. V trimming: 1 base; J trimming: 7 bases; junction bases outside the gene matches: 8. The CDR3 has 16 amino acids. Germline assignment: CDR1 SGHRS and CDR2 YFSETQ. Written as DNA, the CDR3 is TGCGCCAGCAGCTTGCCTCCGGGACTAGCGATGAATGAGCAGTTCTTC. Translated, it gives CASSLPPGLAMNEQFF.

V is TRBV5-8 and J is TRBJ2-5; perhaps TRBD2 as D (6 bases). Germline CDR1 and CDR2: SGHTS and YDEGEE. V was clipped by 5 bases and J by 3 bases, with 14 bases between them. This CDR3 has 14 amino acids. The CDR3 region is CASSLSGEEETQYF. The CDR3 bases are TGTGCCAGCAGTCTTTCGGGGGAGGAAGAGACCCAGTACTTC.

The rearrangement uses TRBV5-6 and TRBJ1-1, with D unresolved. The CDR3 covers 13 residues. Germline V gene sequence: CDR1 SGHDT, CDR2 YYEEEE. V was cut by 2 bases and J by 3 bases, with 8 bases left in between. The CDR3 sequence is CASSLTRYTEAFF. CDR3 coding DNA: TGTGCCAGCAGCTTAACACGTTACACTGAAGCTTTCTTT. Based on the CDR3 plus reference TRBV5-6 and TRBJ1-1, the full variable domain is DAGVTQSPTHLIKTRGQQVTLRCSPKSGHDTVSWYQQALGQGPQFIFQYYEEEERQRGNFPDRFSGHQFPNYSSELNVNALLLGDSALYLCASSLTRYTEAFFGQGTRLTVV.

This chain links TRBV6-6 with TRBJ2-7, with 10 bases matching TRBD1. With V trimmed by 5 bases and J by 0 bases, 10 bases remained unmatched. This CDR3 has 17 residues. Germline CDR1 is MNHNY and CDR2 is SVGAGI (reference sequence). The chain's CDR3 is CASSRRPGTGVSYEQYF. In nucleotides, the CDR3 is TGTGCCAGCAGTCGCAGACCCGGGACAGGGGTCTCCTACGAGCAGTACTTC.

The chain recombines TRBV2 with TRBJ2-2; D is perhaps TRBD1 (5 bases). The CDR3 spans 16 residues. CDR1 and CDR2 (germline): SNHLY, FYNNEI. V shed 1 base and J shed 2 bases, with 11 bases lying between them. In DNA, the CDR3 is TGTGCCAGCAGTGAAGTAGGGGCATTAAACACCGGGGAGCTGTTTTTT. It is translated as CASSEVGALNTGELFF.

The chain recombines TRBV7-6 with TRBJ2-1; 7 bases map to TRBD2. Germline assignment: CDR1 SGHVS and CDR2 FNYEAQ. With 1 base clipped from V and 2 bases from J, the junction kept 2 bases outside the gene matches. The CDR3 is made up of 15 amino acids. CDR3 region: CASSLEREPYNEQFF. The CDR3 DNA follows: TGTGCCAGCAGCTTAGAGCGGGAACCCTACAATGAGCAGTTCTTC.

The gene calls are TRBV18 and TRBJ1-2; 11 positions agree with TRBD1. After removal of 1 base from V and 4 bases from J, the junction contained 8 bases not matched to a gene. The germline gives CDR1 KGHSH, CDR2 LQKENI. The CDR3 is made up of 17 amino acids. The CDR3 region is CASSPLTPGQGGYGYTF. CDR3 nucleotides: TGTGCCAGCTCACCACTAACCCCGGGACAGGGGGGCTATGGCTACACCTTC.

Concerning this clone: Relative to the germline gene, one junction end is altered; a read error may explain this. This chain joins TRBV2 and TRBJ1-2, with 9 bases fitting TRBD1. The V gene's germline CDR1 is SNHLY and CDR2 FYNNEI. This CDR3 region has 13 residues. The CDR3 DNA follows: TGTGCCAGCAGCAGTCTTCCGGGACAGGGTGTTCACTTC. Translation gives CASSSLPGQGVHF.

The J gene is TRBJ2-2, the V gene TRBV11-2; no definite D call. V was trimmed by 0 bases and J by 1 base, leaving 9 bases between them. Germline V lookup: CDR1 SGHAT, CDR2 FQNNGV. The CDR3 extends over 16 amino acids. The chain's CDR3 is CASSLDFQENTGELFF. In DNA form, the CDR3 reads TGTGCCAGCAGCTTAGATTTTCAGGAGAACACCGGGGAGCTGTTTTTT.

The V gene is TRBV5-1, the J gene TRBJ2-1; TRBD2 might be the D (5 bases). Germline CDR1 and CDR2: SGHRS and YFSETQ. This CDR3 has 15 amino acids. Trimming shortened V by 1 base and J by 2 bases, and 10 bases separated the two germline ends. The CDR3 is CASSLFGETYNEQFF. The CDR3 bases are TGCGCCAGCAGCTTGTTCGGGGAAACCTACAATGAGCAGTTCTTC.

This clone was seen more than once but under ten times. The chain uses TRBV27 and TRBJ2-3, with TRBD2 matching over 13 bases. CDR3 length: 18 amino acids. Germline CDR1 and CDR2: MNHEY and SMNVEV (reference sequence). V was clipped by 5 bases and J by 3 bases; unmatched bases: 11. The chain's CDR3 is CASSPIEGLAGVTDTQYF. The CDR3 bases are TGTGCCAGCAGTCCAATTGAAGGACTAGCGGGGGTAACAGATACGCAGTATTTT.

The J gene is TRBJ2-3, the V gene TRBV19, with TRBD2 identical over 9 bases. The CDR3 totals 13 residues. Germline CDR1 LNHDA, CDR2 SQIVND (reference sequence). The J segment lost 7 bases and the V segment lost 4 bases, leaving 3 bases of the junction unmatched. Written as DNA, the CDR3 is TGTGCCAGTAGTACTAGCGGGGTAAATACGCAGTATTTT. This sequence encodes CASSTSGVNTQYF.

The chain joins TRBV5-1 to TRBJ1-2, with D perhaps matching TRBD1 (6 bases). Germline V gene lookup returns CDR1 SGHRS and CDR2 YFSETQ. The CDR3 is 16 amino acids. Trimming took 0 bases from V and 6 from J, leaving 18 bases between them. CDR3 bases: TGCGCCAGCAGCTTGGTTAGTGTCGGGGGGCAGGATGGCTACACCTTC. Its protein is CASSLVSVGGQDGYTF.

The J gene is TRBJ2-1, the V gene TRBV5-1; D is undetermined. The germline V gene has CDR1 SGHRS and CDR2 YFSETQ. V was cut by 0 bases and J by 6 bases, with 4 bases left in between. The CDR3 is 12 residues long. CDR3 sequence: CASSLDSNEQFF. The CDR3 coding sequence is TGCGCCAGCAGCTTGGACTCCAATGAGCAGTTCTTC.

This clone was counted once. The V and J genes are TRBV5-6 and TRBJ1-1; D call uncertain. This CDR3 is built from 17 residues. Per the germline V gene, CDR1 is SGHDT and CDR2 is YYEEEE. Trimming removed 0 bases at V and 0 bases at J, with 15 bases between. The CDR3 sequence: CASSLAASGNMNTEAFF. CDR3 coding DNA: TGTGCCAGCAGCTTGGCCGCTTCGGGAAACATGAACACTGAAGCTTTCTTT.

V usage is TRBV29-1 and J usage is TRBJ1-1, with D tentatively TRBD1 (5 bases). Germline V lookup: CDR1 SQVTM, CDR2 ANQGSEA. The CDR3 loop spans 13 amino acids. V gave up 6 bases and J gave up 7 bases, with 18 bases separating them. CDR3 loop: CSVPGSGKLEAFF. The CDR3 DNA follows: TGCAGCGTCCCAGGGTCGGGTAAGCTTGAAGCTTTCTTT.

The rearrangement uses TRBV2 and TRBJ1-1; maybe TRBD1 (6 bases). Germline V gives CDR1 SNHLY, CDR2 FYNNEI. The V end lost 9 bases, the J end lost 0 bases, and 14 bases lay between the germline ends. The CDR3 is 14 amino acids. Here the CDR3 reads CASVGGAMNTEAFF. The CDR3 DNA is TGTGCCAGTGTTGGGGGCGCCATGAACACTGAAGCTTTCTTT.

Only one count was recorded for this clone. The chain combines TRBV6-1 with TRBJ1-4; perhaps TRBD1 as D (5 bases). V was shortened by 2 bases and J by 4 bases, with 8 bases between the two germline ends. The CDR3 is 14 residues long. Germline-derived CDR1 and CDR2 are MNHNS and SASEGT. The CDR3 coding sequence is TGTGCCAGCAGTGAATGGGGCGGTAATGAAAAACTGTTTTTT. Translated, it gives CASSEWGGNEKLFF.